This TCR beta chain emerged from a study of tumor-infiltrating lymphocytes in primary liver carcinoma. About the research overall: The neoplasms were of stage T1-T3 N0M0, with dimensions of about 4.2 to 10 cm across.

About this clonotype: This may be a read error: a much more frequent sequence differs by one nucleotide.

Without any cell sorting, roughly 18-31 mg of bulk tissue yielded co-extracted RNA and DNA. The template, about 500 ng total RNA, yielded TCR beta cDNA made with a constant-region primer. A slightly modified ARM-PCR protocol with three nested multiplex PCR rounds produced these TCR beta libraries. A single record per CDR3 protein comes from TCRdb applying MiXCR to the multiplex PCR reads. This table has about 120,000 distinct CDR3 sequences, 65% to 75% appearing once. The sequencing input was tumor-adjacent normal liver tissue. The clonotype was recovered from an older woman with primary liver carcinoma and hepatitis B virus infection.

The CDR3 here is CASSLVAGQGSRGHTF. The DNA of the CDR3 is TGTGCCAGCAGCTTAGTGGCCGGACAGGGGAGTCGGGGCCACACCTTC. This chain connects TRBV7-9 to TRBJ1-2; 9 bases are a match to TRBD1. The CDR3 runs 16 residues. Germline V gene lookup returns CDR1 SEHNR and CDR2 FQNEAQ (reference sequence). The V segment lost 1 base and the J segment 12 bases; nucleotides outside the gene matches: 15.